Each of the 17 T cell receptor beta chains below was sequenced from the same sample in a study of cytomegalovirus exposure and HLA in healthy donors. PCR employed 60 Vbeta and 13 Jbeta primers. Sequenced by immunoSEQ multiplex PCR; TCRdb stores in-frame clones only, minus some. The sample has some 110,000 clones, 9.5% seen once. Sample: PBMCs. These receptors all stem from a man younger than 45 in good health and CMV-seronegative.

The chain joins TRBV19 to TRBJ1-5; 8 bases agree with TRBD1. After removal of 6 bases from V and 7 bases from J, the junction contained 11 bases not matched to a gene. The CDR3 spans 15 residues. Germline V CDR1 and CDR2: LNHDA, SQIVND (reference sequence). The DNA for the CDR3 is TGTGCCAGTAGCCTCCTCGGACAGGGCCGGCAGCCCCAGCATTTT. Translation: CASSLLGQGRQPQHF.

This clone was seen a few times. This rearrangement joins TRBV5-8 to TRBJ1-4, with D tentatively TRBD1 (5 bases). The CDR3 has 16 amino acids. CDR1 and CDR2 from the germline V gene are SGHTS and YDEGEE. V lost 7 bases and J 0 bases, leaving 16 bases between the germline ends. The CDR3 is CASDLRGGATNEKLFF. The DNA for the CDR3 is TGTGCCAGCGACTTGCGGGGGGGGGCAACTAATGAAAAACTGTTTTTT.

The chain recombines TRBV6-6 with TRBJ1-6, with D unclear. Germline V gene sequence: CDR1 MNHNY, CDR2 SVGAGI (reference sequence). The CDR3 loop spans 16 amino acids. V lost 0 bases to trimming and J lost 10 bases, with 16 bases between them. The CDR3 protein is CASSYSGYAVGSPLHF. CDR3 coding DNA: TGTGCCAGCAGTTACTCAGGATATGCTGTCGGGTCACCCCTCCACTTT.

The chain combines TRBV4-3 with TRBJ1-3; the D is unclear. V lost 0 bases to trimming and J lost 4 bases, with 7 bases between them. Germline V lookup: CDR1 LGHNA, CDR2 YSLEER. The CDR3 is 14 amino acids. This CDR3 reads CASSQDRPGNTIYF. CDR3 coding DNA: TGCGCCAGCAGCCAAGATCGTCCGGGAAACACCATATATTTT.

This clone showed up just a few times. This chain uses TRBV11-2 with TRBJ2-3, with D possibly TRBD1 on 8 matching bases. V gave up 5 bases and J gave up 2 bases, with 20 bases separating them. The CDR3 extends over 17 amino acids. Germline-derived CDR1 and CDR2 are SGHAT and FQNNGV. CDR3 coding DNA: TGTGCCAGCAGCCCCGGGGGGACGGGACAGGACACAGATACGCAGTATTTT. Its protein product is CASSPGGTGQDTDTQYF.

This clone appeared a few times. The rearrangement uses TRBV4-3 and TRBJ2-2, with unresolved D. CDR1 LGHNA and CDR2 YSLEER come from the germline V gene. This CDR3 is 14 amino acids long. V lost 0 bases and J 3 bases, leaving 5 bases between the germline ends. Here the CDR3 DNA reads TGCGCCAGCAGCCAAGAGCACTACACCGGGGAGCTGTTTTTT. Translation: CASSQEHYTGELFF.

The chain uses TRBV30 and TRBJ2-5, with 9 positions matching TRBD1. The length of the CDR3 is 11 residues. Per germline, CDR1 GTSNPN and CDR2 SVGIG (reference sequence). CDR3: CAGQGGETQYF. The CDR3 nucleotides are TGTGCGGGACAGGGAGGAGAGACCCAGTACTTC. The full variable domain, completed using reference TRBV30 and TRBJ2-5, is SQTIHQWPATLVQPVGSPLSLECTVEGTSNPNLYWYRQAAGRGLQLLFYSVGIGQISSEVPQNLSASRPQDRQFILSSKKLLLSDSGFYLCAGQGGETQYFGPGTRLLVL.

The chain uses TRBV5-1 and TRBJ2-2; 8 nucleotides match TRBD1. Looked up from germline, CDR1 is SGHRS and CDR2 is YFSETQ. Trimming took 0 bases from V and 5 from J; bases not matched to a gene: 3. The CDR3 extends over 15 amino acids. CDR3 in DNA: TGCGCCAGCAGCTTGGGTCAGGGGGCAACCGGGGAGCTGTTTTTT. Protein sequence: CASSLGQGATGELFF.

The chain uses TRBV15 and TRBJ1-4, with 10 nucleotides matching TRBD1. V shed 1 base and J 12 bases; nucleotides not matched to a gene: 14. CDR3 length: 17 amino acids. CDR1 LNHNV and CDR2 YYDKDF come from the germline V gene (reference sequence). The CDR3 DNA reads as TGTGCCACCAGCAGAGGAAGACAGGGGGCGAGATTATCTGAACTGTTTTTT. Encoded protein: CATSRGRQGARLSELFF.

The V and J genes are TRBV11-3 and TRBJ2-7; 9 nucleotides align to TRBD2. There are 15 residues in the CDR3. With 2 bases clipped from V and 6 bases from J, the junction kept 8 bases outside the gene matches. CDR1 is SGHNT and CDR2 is YENEEA in the germline V gene. The CDR3 is CASSLTRGGPLEQYF. In DNA, the CDR3 is TGTGCCAGCAGCTTAACGCGGGGGGGCCCACTCGAGCAGTACTTC.

This clone was seen a handful of times. The chain uses TRBV28 and TRBJ1-4; possible D gene TRBD1, 6 bases. From germline, CDR1 is MDHEN and CDR2 SYDVKM. V lost 3 bases and J lost 4, with 9 bases in between. The length of the CDR3 is 14 residues. In nucleotides, the CDR3 is TGTGCCAGCAGTTTCAGGGGAGATAATGAAAAACTGTTTTTT. It is translated as CASSFRGDNEKLFF.

The chain employs TRBV11-3 and TRBJ1-1; D unclear. V was trimmed by 3 bases and J by 4 bases, leaving 12 bases between them. This CDR3 is built from 14 residues. Germline CDR1 is SGHNT and CDR2 is YENEEA. The CDR3 nucleotides are TGTGCCAGCAGCTTCGGGGAGCCGGGCACTGAAGCTTTCTTT. It is translated as CASSFGEPGTEAFF. The full variable domain, rest sourced from reference TRBV11-3 and TRBJ1-1, is EAGVVQSPRYKIIEKKQPVAFWCNPISGHNTLYWYLQNLGQGPELLIRYENEEAVDDSQLPKDRFSAERLKGVDSTLKIQPAELGDSAVYLCASSFGEPGTEAFFGQGTRLTVV.

For this clone: This likely comes from a read error, as the CDR3 has no conserved phenylalanine or tryptophan at its end. The genes are TRBV2 and TRBJ1-2, with unresolved D. Looked up from germline, CDR1 is SNHLY and CDR2 is FYNNEI. The CDR3 contains 11 residues. Trimming took off 8 bases at V and 3 bases at J, with 7 bases between the two ends. The CDR3 DNA sequence: TGTGCCAGCGTTGCCTACTATGGCTACACCCTC. Amino acids: CASVAYYGYTL.

The chain joins TRBV27 to TRBJ2-1; 12 bases line up with TRBD1. Germline V gives CDR1 MNHEY, CDR2 SMNVEV (reference sequence). The CDR3 is 16 residues long. Losses at the gene ends were 6 bases for V and 4 bases for J; bases not matched to a gene: 7. The CDR3 nucleotides read TGTGCCAGCAGCTCCGGGACAGGGGGCACATACAATGAGCAGTTCTTC. Protein sequence: CASSSGTGGTYNEQFF.

The gene calls are TRBV7-8 and TRBJ2-1, with a possible D match to TRBD1 (7 bases). The V end was cut by 5 bases, the J end by 7 bases, with 15 bases between. CDR3 length: 14 residues. Germline lookup yields CDR1 SGHVS and CDR2 FQNEAQ. DNA for the CDR3: TGTGCCAGCAGCCCCGAGGAGGGGGCGAATGAGCAGTTCTTC. It is translated as CASSPEEGANEQFF.

The sample holds a few counts of this clone. This sequence joins TRBV6-1 and TRBJ1-5; D call uncertain. Germline-derived CDR1 and CDR2 are MNHNS and SASEGT. CDR3 length equals 15 residues. The V end lost 0 bases, the J end lost 7 bases, and 13 bases lay between the germline ends. Written as DNA, the CDR3 is TGTGCCAGCAGTGAAGCGCGAGGGTTCGGGCAGCCCCAGCATTTT. Its translation: CASSEARGFGQPQHF.

The J gene is TRBJ1-2, the V gene TRBV6-1; 7 positions match TRBD1. This CDR3 is built from 13 residues. The germline V gene has CDR1 MNHNS and CDR2 SASEGT. The ends lost 6 bases at V and 4 bases at J; junction bases unmatched: 5. The CDR3 sequence: CASRETGTYGYTF. The CDR3 nucleotides are TGTGCCAGCAGAGAGACAGGGACCTATGGCTACACCTTC.